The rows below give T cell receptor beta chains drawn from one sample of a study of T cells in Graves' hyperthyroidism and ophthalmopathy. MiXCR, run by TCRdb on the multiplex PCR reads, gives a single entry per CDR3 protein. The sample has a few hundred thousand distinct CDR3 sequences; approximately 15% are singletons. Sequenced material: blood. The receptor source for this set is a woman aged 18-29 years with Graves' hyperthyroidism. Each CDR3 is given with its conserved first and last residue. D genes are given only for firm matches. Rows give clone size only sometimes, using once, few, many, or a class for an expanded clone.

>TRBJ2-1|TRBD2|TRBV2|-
CASSAHFASGKYNEQFF
TGTGCCAGCAGTGCCCATTTTGCTAGCGGGAAGTACAATGAGCAGTTCTTC
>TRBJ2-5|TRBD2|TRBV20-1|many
CSARDRRLAGSVETQYF
TGCAGTGCTAGAGATCGGCGACTAGCGGGGAGTGTGGAGACCCAGTACTTC
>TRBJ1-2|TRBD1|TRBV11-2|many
CASSSTSGGYGYTF
TGTGCCAGCAGCTCGACTTCAGGGGGCTATGGCTACACCTTC
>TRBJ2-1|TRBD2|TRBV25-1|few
CASSERGLAAYNEQFF
TGTGCCAGCAGTGAAAGGGGACTAGCGGCCTACAATGAGCAGTTCTTC
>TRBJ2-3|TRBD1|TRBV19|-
CASSKGAADTQYF
TGTGCCAGTAGTAAGGGGGCGGCAGATACGCAGTATTTT
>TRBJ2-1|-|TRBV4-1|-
CASSHHSVPEQFF
TGCGCCAGCAGCCATCATAGCGTCCCCGAGCAGTTCTTC
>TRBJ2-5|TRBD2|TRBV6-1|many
CASSVGGLAVQETQYF
TGTGCCAGCAGTGTGGGGGGACTAGCGGTTCAAGAGACCCAGTACTTC
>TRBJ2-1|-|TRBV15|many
CATSRDLEHEQFF
TGTGCCACCAGCAGAGATTTGGAGCATGAGCAGTTCTTC
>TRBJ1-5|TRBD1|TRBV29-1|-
CSAQPGGGQPQHF
TGCAGCGCCCAACCAGGGGGCGGTCAGCCCCAGCATTTT
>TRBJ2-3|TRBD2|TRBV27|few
CASSYFPSSGSSTDTQYF
TGTGCCAGCAGTTACTTCCCCTCTAGCGGTTCTAGCACAGATACGCAGTATTTT
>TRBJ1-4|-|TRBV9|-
CASSGRGTLLGEKLFF
TGTGCCAGCAGCGGGCGGGGGACACTCTTAGGTGAAAAACTGTTTTTT
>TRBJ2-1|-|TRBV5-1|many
CASSLETGYNEQFF
TGCGCCAGCAGCTTGGAAACGGGATACAATGAGCAGTTCTTC
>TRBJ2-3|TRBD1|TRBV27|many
CASRPGQYTDTQYF
TGTGCCAGCAGACCGGGACAGTACACAGATACGCAGTATTTT
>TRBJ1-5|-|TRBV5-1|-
CASSLGTGSHSNQPQHF
TGCGCCAGCAGCTTGGGCACAGGCTCCCATAGCAATCAGCCCCAGCATTTT
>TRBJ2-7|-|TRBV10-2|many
CASSDLSSDEQYF
TGCGCCAGCAGTGATCTGAGCTCAGACGAGCAGTACTTC
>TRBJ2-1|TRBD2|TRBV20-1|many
CSAPYWGHGGDEQFF
TGCAGTGCTCCTTATTGGGGCCATGGGGGGGATGAGCAGTTCTTC
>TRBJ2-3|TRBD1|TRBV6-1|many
CASSTGGPKDTQYF
TGTGCCAGCTCTACAGGGGGGCCCAAGGATACGCAGTATTTT
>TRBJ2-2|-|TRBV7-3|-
CASSLNRGRAGELFF
TGTGCCAGCAGCTTAAATCGGGGGCGGGCCGGGGAGCTGTTTTTT
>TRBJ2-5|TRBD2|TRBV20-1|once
CSATTGGQETQYF
TGCAGTGCAACGACGGGAGGGCAAGAGACCCAGTACTTC
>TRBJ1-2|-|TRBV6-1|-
CASSEDYLMEGYTF
TGTGCCAGCAGTGAGGACTACCTAATGGAGGGCTACACCTTC
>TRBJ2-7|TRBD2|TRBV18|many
CASSPISGSPGEQYF
TGTGCCAGCTCACCAATTAGCGGGAGTCCGGGAGAGCAGTACTTC
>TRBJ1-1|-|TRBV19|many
CASSIHAGVNTEAFF
TGTGCCAGTAGTATTCACGCGGGCGTAAACACTGAAGCTTTCTTT
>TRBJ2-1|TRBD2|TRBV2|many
CASSASGYNEQFF
TGTGCCAGCAGTGCTAGCGGCTACAATGAGCAGTTCTTC
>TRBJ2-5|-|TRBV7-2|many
CASSLGREQETQYF
TGTGCCAGCAGCTTAGGCCGGGAACAAGAGACCCAGTACTTC
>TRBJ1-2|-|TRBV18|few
CASSQRERTNYGYTF
TGTGCCAGCTCACAACGAGAGCGTACTAACTATGGCTACACCTTC
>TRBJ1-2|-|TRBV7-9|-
CASSYSSGILIYGYTF
TGTGCCAGCAGCTACAGCTCCGGGATTTTAATATATGGCTACACCTTC
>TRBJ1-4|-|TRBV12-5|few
CASGPEGGLLEKLFF
TGTGCTAGTGGCCCGGAGGGGGGTCTACTAGAAAAACTGTTTTTT
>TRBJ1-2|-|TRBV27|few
CASSLGSYYGYTF
TGTGCCAGCAGTTTAGGGAGTTACTATGGCTACACCTTC
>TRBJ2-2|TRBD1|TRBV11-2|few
CASSRIMGTGPGELFF
TGTGCCAGCAGCCGAATAATGGGGACAGGGCCCGGGGAGCTGTTTTTT
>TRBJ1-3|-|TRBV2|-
CASSPGTTGNTIYF
TGTGCCAGCAGCCCCGGGACAACTGGAAACACCATATATTTT
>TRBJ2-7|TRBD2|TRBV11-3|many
CASSSGLAGGRSYEQYF
TGTGCCAGCAGCTCAGGACTAGCGGGAGGACGGTCCTACGAGCAGTACTTC
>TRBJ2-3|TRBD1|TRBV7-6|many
CASSPAETPGDRYTDTQYF
TGTGCCAGCAGCCCTGCCGAGACTCCCGGGGACAGATACACAGATACGCAGTATTTT
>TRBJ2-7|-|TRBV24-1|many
CATSDLHHEQYF
TGTGCCACCAGTGATTTGCACCACGAGCAGTACTTC
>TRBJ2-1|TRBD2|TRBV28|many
CASRIAGADNEQFF
TGTGCCAGCAGAATAGCGGGAGCGGACAATGAGCAGTTCTTC
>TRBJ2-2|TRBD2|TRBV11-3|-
CASSETSGRENTGELFF
TGTGCCAGCAGCGAAACTAGCGGGAGGGAAAACACCGGGGAGCTGTTTTTT
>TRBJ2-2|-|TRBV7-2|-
CASSSGLSGELFF
TGTGCCAGCAGCTCCGGACTTAGCGGGGAGCTGTTTTTT
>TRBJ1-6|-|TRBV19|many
CASLFNNSPLHF
TGTGCCAGCCTCTTCAATAATTCACCCCTCCACTTT
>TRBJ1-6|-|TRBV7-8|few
CASSGWQARTSSYNSPLHF
TGTGCCAGCAGTGGTTGGCAGGCAAGAACGAGCTCCTATAATTCACCCCTCCACTTT
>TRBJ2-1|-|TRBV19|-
CASSFLANEQFF
TGTGCCAGTAGTTTTCTAGCGAATGAGCAGTTCTTC
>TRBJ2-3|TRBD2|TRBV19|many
CASSPTSGRSFDTQYF
TGTGCCAGTAGCCCGACTAGCGGAAGATCGTTTGATACGCAGTATTTT
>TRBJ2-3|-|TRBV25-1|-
CASSDLSEGRYTDTQYF
TGTGCCAGCAGTGATCTCTCGGAAGGCCGCTACACAGATACGCAGTATTTT
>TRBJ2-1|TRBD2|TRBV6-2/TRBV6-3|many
CASTQGASGTRQFF
TGTGCCAGCACCCAAGGCGCTAGCGGGACTCGGCAGTTCTTC
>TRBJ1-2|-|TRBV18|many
CASSPQGDYGYTF
TGTGCCAGCTCACCACAGGGGGACTATGGCTACACCTTC
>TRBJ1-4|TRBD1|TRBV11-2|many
CASSLGQGEGEKLFF
TGTGCCAGCAGCTTAGGACAGGGAGAAGGTGAAAAACTGTTTTTT
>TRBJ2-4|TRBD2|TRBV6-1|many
CASSFQASGAKNIQYF
TGTGCCAGCAGTTTCCAGGCTAGCGGCGCCAAAAACATTCAGTACTTC
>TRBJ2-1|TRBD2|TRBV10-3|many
CAISWLAGNNEQFF
TGTGCCATCAGTTGGCTAGCGGGAAACAATGAGCAGTTCTTC
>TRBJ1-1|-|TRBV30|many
CAWSDRHNTEAFF
TGTGCCTGGTCTGACCGACATAACACTGAAGCTTTCTTT
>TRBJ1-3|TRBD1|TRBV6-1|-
CASKGDRAVGNTIYF
TGTGCCAGCAAAGGGGACAGGGCGGTCGGAAACACCATATATTTT
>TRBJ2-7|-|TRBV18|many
CASSSLQGVGEQYF
TGTGCCAGCTCGTCCCTTCAAGGGGTGGGGGAGCAGTACTTC